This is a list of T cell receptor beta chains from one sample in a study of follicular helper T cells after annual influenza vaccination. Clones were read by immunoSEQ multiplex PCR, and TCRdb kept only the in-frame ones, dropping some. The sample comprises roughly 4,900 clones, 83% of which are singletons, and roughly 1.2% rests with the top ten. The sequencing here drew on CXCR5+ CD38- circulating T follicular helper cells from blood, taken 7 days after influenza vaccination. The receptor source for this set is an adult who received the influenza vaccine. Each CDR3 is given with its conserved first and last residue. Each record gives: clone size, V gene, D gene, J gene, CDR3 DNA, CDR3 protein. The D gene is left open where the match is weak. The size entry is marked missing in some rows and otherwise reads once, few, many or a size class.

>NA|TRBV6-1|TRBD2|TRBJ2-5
TGTGCCAGCAGTGAATTAGCGGGGGCGGGGGAGACCCAGTACTTC
CASSELAGAGETQYF
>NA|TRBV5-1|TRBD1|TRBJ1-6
TGCGCCAGCAGGCGGTTTCAGGGGGGGGAATCACCCCTCCACTTT
CASRRFQGGESPLHF
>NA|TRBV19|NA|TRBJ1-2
TGTGCCAGTAGTATGGATCGGACACTCTATGGCTACACCTTC
CASSMDRTLYGYTF
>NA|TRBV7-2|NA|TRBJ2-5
TGTGCCAGCAGCTTAGCAATCACAGGGACCCAGTACTTC
CASSLAITGTQYF
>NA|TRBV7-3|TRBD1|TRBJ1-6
TGTGCCAGCAGCTTAACGCCCAGGGGGAGCCTTCTTAATTCACCCCTCCACTTT
CASSLTPRGSLLNSPLHF
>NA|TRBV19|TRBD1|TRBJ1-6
TGTGCCAGTGAAAAAGTGACAGGGGCCCGGATGGATACCTCACCCCTCCACTTT
CASEKVTGARMDTSPLHF
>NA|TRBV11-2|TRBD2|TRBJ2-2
TGTGCCAGCAGCCCGACTAGCGGGGGGACCTACACCGGGGAGCTGTTTTTT
CASSPTSGGTYTGELFF
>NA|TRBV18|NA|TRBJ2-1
TGTGCCAGCTCACCACAGGGGTACTACAATGAGCAGTTCTTC
CASSPQGYYNEQFF
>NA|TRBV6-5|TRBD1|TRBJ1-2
TGTGCCAGCAGTTTCACTTTCAGGGGGACGTATGGCTACACCTTC
CASSFTFRGTYGYTF
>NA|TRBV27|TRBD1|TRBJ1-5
TGTGCCAGCAGTCCCGACAGGGCCTATCAGCCCCAGCATTTT
CASSPDRAYQPQHF
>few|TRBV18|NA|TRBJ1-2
TGTGCCAGCTCAGAGGGCGAGGACTATGGCTACACCTTC
CASSEGEDYGYTF
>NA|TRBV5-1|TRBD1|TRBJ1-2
TGCGCCAGCAGCCACCCCGGACAGGCTAACTATGGCTACACCTTC
CASSHPGQANYGYTF
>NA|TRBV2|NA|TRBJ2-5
TGTGCGACCGGGACAACCCAAGATTTGACCCAGTACTTC
CATGTTQDLTQYF
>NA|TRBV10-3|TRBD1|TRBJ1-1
TGTGCCATCAGTGAGTGGACAGGGACGACTGAAGCTTTCTTT
CAISEWTGTTEAFF
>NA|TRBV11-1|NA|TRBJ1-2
TGTGCCAGCAGCCCCCGAGGGTCACAGAACTATGGCTACACCTTC
CASSPRGSQNYGYTF
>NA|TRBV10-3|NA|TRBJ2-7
TGTGCCATCAGTCTTACCTCCGGACTCACAGCGCAGAACTACGAGCAGTACTTC
CAISLTSGLTAQNYEQYF
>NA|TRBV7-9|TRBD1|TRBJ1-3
TGTGCCAGCAGCTTACGTCAGGGGGCGGACACCATATATTTT
CASSLRQGADTIYF
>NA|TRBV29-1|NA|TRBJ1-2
TGCAGCGTTGAAAGTGGGGGGCCTAACACCTTC
CSVESGGPNTF
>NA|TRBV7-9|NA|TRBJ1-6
TGTGCCAGCAGCTTCGACAGGCTGGGGAATTCACCCCTCCACTTT
CASSFDRLGNSPLHF
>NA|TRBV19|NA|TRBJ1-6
TGTGCCAGTAAAGGAAACAGGGTAGACTCACCCCTCCACTTT
CASKGNRVDSPLHF